These 16 T cell receptor beta chains came from one sample sequenced in a study of blood T cell repertoires in COVID-19. The table came from immunoSEQ multiplex PCR; TCRdb's copy has only in-frame clones and leaves some out. The sample has approximately 240,000 clones; roughly 85% are singletons. The sample comprised peripheral blood. Every receptor here comes from a woman aged 18-30 years who had recovered from COVID-19.

The J gene is TRBJ2-6, the V gene TRBV6-5, with a weak D call TRBD2 (5 bases). Looked up from germline, CDR1 is MNHEY and CDR2 is SVGAGI. The CDR3 is 14 amino acids. V lost 5 bases and J lost 3, with 8 bases in between. The CDR3 loop reads CASSSGYGANVLTF. CDR3 bases: TGTGCCAGCAGTAGCGGTTATGGGGCCAACGTCCTGACTTTC.

The CDR3 sequence: CSVTQEPFYEQYF. The CDR3 coding sequence is TGCAGCGTGACACAGGAGCCATTCTACGAGCAGTACTTC. The J gene is TRBJ2-7, the V gene TRBV29-1, with a possible D match to TRBD1 (5 bases). The germline CDR1 and CDR2 sequences are SQVTM and ANQGSEA. CDR3 length equals 13 residues. V was cut by 6 bases and J by 3 bases, with 15 bases left in between.

The genes are TRBV7-2 and TRBJ1-4; D possibly corresponds to TRBD1 (5 bases). The CDR3 length is 15 residues. V dropped 0 bases and J dropped 4 bases, with 9 bases sitting between them. Germline values: CDR1 SGHTA, CDR2 FQGNSA. The CDR3 region is CASSLAGGINEKLFF. The DNA of the CDR3 is TGTGCCAGCAGCTTAGCCGGGGGGATTAATGAAAAACTGTTTTTT.

The genes are TRBV27 and TRBJ2-2, with 7 bases identical to TRBD2. J gave up 2 bases and V 6 bases, and 3 bases lay outside the gene matches. This CDR3 spans 14 amino acids. Germline V CDR1 and CDR2: MNHEY, SMNVEV (reference sequence). CDR3 nucleotide sequence: TGTGCCAGCAGACGGGGGGTCAACACCGGGGAGCTGTTTTTT. Protein product: CASRRGVNTGELFF.

The chain combines TRBV2 with TRBJ1-6, with unresolved D. Trimming removed 2 bases from V and 15 bases from J, with 8 bases in between. CDR3 length: 11 amino acids. The germline V gene has CDR1 SNHLY and CDR2 FYNNEI. The CDR3 is CASSERWLLHF. The CDR3 nucleotides are TGTGCCAGCAGTGAACGATGGCTCCTCCACTTT.

V and J are TRBV10-3 and TRBJ2-7; 8 positions match TRBD2. The CDR3 runs 15 residues. The V and J ends lost 6 bases and 1 base, in that order; junction bases with no gene match: 8. CDR1 is ENHRY, CDR2 SYGVKD, per germline. For the CDR3, the DNA is TGTGCCATCAGCGATGGACTAGCTGGTTCCTACGAGCAGTACTTC. The encoded protein is CAISDGLAGSYEQYF.

In this sample, this clone turned up once. This chain joins TRBV11-2 and TRBJ1-2, with TRBD1 identical over 7 bases. Per germline, CDR1 SGHAT and CDR2 FQNNGV. V gave up 2 bases and J gave up 4 bases; unmatched junction bases: 7. The CDR3 has 15 amino acids. CDR3 bases: TGTGCCAGCAGCTTATTACGACAGGGAGCCTATGGCTACACCTTC. This gives the protein CASSLLRQGAYGYTF.

The chain employs TRBV7-9 and TRBJ2-7; D uncertain. Germline V lookup: CDR1 SEHNR, CDR2 FQNEAQ (reference sequence). CDR3 length equals 15 residues. Trimming cost V 5 bases and J 0 bases, with 14 bases left between them. The CDR3 reads CASSLPSGFSYEQYF. The CDR3, as DNA: TGTGCCAGCAGCCTACCGTCCGGGTTCTCCTACGAGCAGTACTTC. The full variable domain, rest sourced from reference TRBV7-9 and TRBJ2-7, is DTGVSQNPRHKITKRGQNVTFRCDPISEHNRLYWYRQTLGQGPEFLTYFQNEAQLEKSRLLSDRFSAERPKGSFSTLEIQRTEQGDSAMYLCASSLPSGFSYEQYFGPGTRLTVT.

The chain carries TRBV4-3 and TRBJ2-5; D gene ambiguous. Trimming removed 0 bases at V and 1 base at J, with 9 bases between. The CDR3 runs to 15 residues. Germline-derived CDR1 and CDR2 are LGHNA and YSLEER. CDR3 DNA: TGCGCCAGCAGCCAAGAAGGTGGGCCCCAAGAGACCCAGTACTTC. This codes for CASSQEGGPQETQYF.

The table lists this clone with a few counts. The chain has TRBV28 and TRBJ1-2, with 10 nucleotides matching TRBD1. V trimming: 5 bases; J trimming: 3 bases; junction bases outside the gene matches: 15. There are 18 residues in the CDR3. Germline CDR1 reads MDHEN; CDR2 reads SYDVKM. The CDR3 nucleotides read TGTGCCAGCAGTCTTAGAACATTGTGGGGACAGGGGTACTATGGCTACACCTTC. This translates into CASSLRTLWGQGYYGYTF.

V is TRBV29-1 and J is TRBJ1-2; D is unclear. CDR3 length equals 12 residues. Germline V gene data show CDR1 as SQVTM and CDR2 as ANQGSEA. Trimming took off 7 bases at V and 8 bases at J, with 17 bases between the two ends. The CDR3 sequence: CSATTSHGGYTF. CDR3 nucleotide sequence: TGCAGCGCGACCACCAGCCACGGGGGCTACACCTTC.

V and J are TRBV7-9 and TRBJ1-1, with unresolved D. The CDR3 extends over 11 amino acids. The germline V and J ends were trimmed by 4 bases and 5 bases, with 5 bases remaining between them. Germline values: CDR1 SEHNR, CDR2 FQNEAQ (reference sequence). The CDR3 DNA reads as TGTGCCAGCAGCTACAGAACTGAAGCTTTCTTT. The encoded protein is CASSYRTEAFF.

The rearrangement links TRBV20-1 to TRBJ2-7; D is ambiguous. The germline V and J ends were trimmed by 0 bases and 4 bases, with 4 bases remaining between them. Per the germline V gene, CDR1 is DFQATT and CDR2 is SNEGSKA (reference sequence). The CDR3 spans 11 residues. CDR3 sequence: CSAREEYEQYF. The CDR3 DNA follows: TGCAGTGCTAGAGAGGAGTACGAGCAGTACTTC.

V is TRBV11-2 and J is TRBJ2-7, with TRBD2 identical over 11 bases. V shed 3 bases and J 0 bases; nucleotides not matched to a gene: 1. The CDR3 is made up of 15 amino acids. CDR1 is SGHAT, CDR2 FQNNGV, per germline. CDR3 nucleotides: TGTGCCAGCAGCTTCGGGACTAGCGGCTCCTACGAGCAGTACTTC. Translated, it gives CASSFGTSGSYEQYF.

The V and J genes are TRBV9 and TRBJ2-3; TRBD2 matches 8 bases. The CDR3 totals 16 residues. The germline V gene encodes CDR1 SGDLS and CDR2 YYNGEE. The junction had 6 bases not matched to a gene; V was cut back by 3 bases and J by 0 bases. CDR3 sequence: CASSGLSGSSTDTQYF. CDR3 DNA sequence: TGTGCCAGCAGCGGACTGAGCGGGAGCAGCACAGATACGCAGTATTTT.

The rearrangement links TRBV28 to TRBJ1-1; no clear D. V shed 1 base and J shed 4 bases, with 4 bases lying between them. CDR1 and CDR2 (germline): MDHEN, SYDVKM. The CDR3 runs 12 residues. Here the CDR3 DNA reads TGTGCCAGCAGTTTATCATTCACTGAAGCTTTCTTT. As protein: CASSLSFTEAFF.